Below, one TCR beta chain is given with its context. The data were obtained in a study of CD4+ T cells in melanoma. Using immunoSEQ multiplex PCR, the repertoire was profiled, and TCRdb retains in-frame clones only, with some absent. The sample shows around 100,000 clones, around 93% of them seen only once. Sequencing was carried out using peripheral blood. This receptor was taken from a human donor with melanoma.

This CDR3 reads CASGLPRLVVEQFF. In DNA, the CDR3 is TGTGCTAGTGGTTTGCCCCGACTAGTAGTTGAGCAGTTCTTC. The gene calls are TRBV12-5 and TRBJ2-1, with TRBD2 as a possible D gene (6 bases). Germline assignment: CDR1 LGHNT and CDR2 FRNRAP. V lost 2 bases and J 9 bases, leaving 14 bases between the germline ends. CDR3 length: 14 residues.